This T cell receptor beta chain was sequenced for a study of molecular identifiers for immune sequencing clone quantification. Study context: In replicates, the authors split RNA from 20,000 or 100,000 naive CD8 cells five ways and sequenced four. General study points: Identical barcode-sharing TCR molecules could lead to underestimated sizes for highly expanded clones.

This clonotype appeared many times. The target antigen is unknown. TCRdb itself ran the PCR reads through MiXCR, one entry per CDR3 protein. There are some 93,000 distinct CDR3 sequences in the sample; approximately 22% occur only once, and 1% to 1.2% lies in the top ten. V gave up 3 bases and J gave up 6 bases; unmatched junction bases: 4. The germline V gene has CDR1 KGHDR and CDR2 SFDVKD. There are 14 residues in the CDR3. In the sort, naive CD8 T cells were defined as CD8+CD4-CCR7+CD45RA+. The receptor's source is a human donor in good health. Some libraries in this study had Jurkat cell RNA spiked in. Sequencing input: naive CD8+ T cells from blood, with Jurkat cell RNA spiked in. Regarding subset: FACS-sorted CD8+CD4-CCR7+CD45RA+ naive T cells. The chain links TRBV24-1 to TRBJ2-1, with TRBD2 matching 7 bases. The CDR3 DNA is TGTGCCACCAGTGATCTGGCTAGCGGCAATGAGCAGTTCTTC. The encoded protein is CATSDLASGNEQFF.